These T cell receptor beta chains were read from a single sample in a study of shared clonotypes between healthy human individuals. Assay: immunoSEQ multiplex PCR; the TCRdb copy retains only in-frame clones and omits some. Among about 610,000 clones listed, around 96% were seen once. The sample taken for sequencing was naive CD8+ T cells sorted from blood. These TCRs come from a woman between 25 and 40 years old in good health. The CDR3 runs from the conserved cysteine through the conserved F or W. The D gene is left open where the match is weak. For some rows the clone size is stated as once, few or many, or as a class when expanded; others skip it.

TRBV28	-	once	TRBJ1-4	CASSLDGEKLFF	TGTGCCAGCAGCCTCGATGGTGAAAAACTGTTTTTT
TRBV5-6	TRBD1	-	TRBJ2-1	CASSTGQGTFDEQFF	TGTGCCAGCAGCACAGGACAGGGGACGTTCGATGAGCAGTTCTTC
TRBV5-4	-	-	TRBJ2-7	CASSRSEGVEQYF	TGTGCCAGCAGCCGCTCGGAGGGTGTGGAGCAGTACTTC
TRBV19	TRBD1	-	TRBJ1-1	CASSIREGARNTEAFF	TGTGCCAGTAGTATCAGGGAGGGGGCGCGGAACACTGAAGCTTTCTTT
TRBV5-6	-	-	TRBJ2-1	CASSPREGNEQFF	TGTGCCAGCAGCCCACGAGAAGGAAATGAGCAGTTCTTC
TRBV11-2	TRBD2	-	TRBJ2-7	CASSVSGGTYEQYF	TGTGCCAGCAGCGTTAGCGGGGGGACTTACGAGCAGTACTTC
TRBV1	-	-	TRBJ2-5	CTSSQGGVETQYF	TGCACCAGCAGCCAAGGGGGTGTAGAGACCCAGTACTTC
TRBV11-2	-	-	TRBJ2-7	CASSQSRTAGYEQYF	TGTGCCAGCAGCCAAAGCCGGACAGCCGGCTACGAGCAGTACTTC
TRBV14	-	-	TRBJ1-1	CASSQEEWVGAQPLMNTEAFF	TGTGCCAGCAGCCAAGAAGAATGGGTCGGGGCCCAACCGCTTATGAACACTGAAGCTTTCTTT
TRBV18	-	-	TRBJ1-2	CASSPQAGMGHGYTF	TGTGCCAGCTCACCACAAGCGGGGATGGGGCATGGCTACACCTTC
TRBV9	TRBD2	-	TRBJ2-7	CASSVGGGSDEQYF	TGTGCCAGCAGCGTAGGAGGCGGGAGTGACGAGCAGTACTTC
TRBV28	TRBD2	-	TRBJ2-3	CASSWTSGSGADTQYF	TGTGCCAGCAGTTGGACTAGCGGGAGTGGGGCAGATACGCAGTATTTT
TRBV15	TRBD2	once	TRBJ2-1	CATVGTSGRGVNNEQFF	TGTGCCACCGTCGGGACTAGCGGGAGAGGAGTCAACAATGAGCAGTTCTTC
TRBV6-5	TRBD2	-	TRBJ2-5	CASSYGGRFEETQYF	TGTGCCAGCAGTTATGGCGGGAGGTTTGAAGAGACCCAGTACTTC
TRBV25-1	TRBD2	-	TRBJ2-3	CASSEGRADTQYF	TGTGCCAGCAGTGAAGGGAGGGCAGATACGCAGTATTTT
TRBV28	-	-	TRBJ2-5	CASSSMGEQYF	TGTGCCAGCAGTAGCATGGGAGAGCAGTACTTC
TRBV25-1	-	-	TRBJ2-1	CASSELVEQFF	TGTGCCAGCAGTGAATTGGTTGAGCAGTTCTTC
TRBV5-1	TRBD1	-	TRBJ2-3	CASSSEDRGDSTDTQYF	TGCGCCAGCAGCTCGGAAGACAGGGGAGATAGCACAGATACGCAGTATTTT
TRBV5-8	-	-	TRBJ2-1	CASSLGRGSSYNEQFF	TGTGCCAGCAGCTTGGGTAGAGGGTCCTCCTACAATGAGCAGTTCTTC
TRBV27	-	once	TRBJ1-1	CASSLGEGYTEAFF	TGTGCCAGCAGTTTAGGGGAGGGGTACACTGAAGCTTTCTTT
TRBV11-2	TRBD2	-	TRBJ2-1	CASSRREGSYNEQFF	TGTGCCAGCAGCCGGCGGGAGGGCTCCTACAATGAGCAGTTCTTC
TRBV6-1	-	-	TRBJ2-7	CASSDRYTYEQYF	TGTGCCAGCAGTGACAGGTATACCTACGAGCAGTACTTC